This T cell receptor (beta chain) comes out of a study of identical twins. Template switching created a universal primer site, and the cDNA included unique molecular identifiers. MiXCR, run by TCRdb on the 5' RACE reads, gives a single entry per CDR3 protein. Counted here are about 160,000 distinct CDR3 sequences, approximately 3.5% occurring once; the ten biggest clones make up 8.1%. This clonotype has ten or more counts. The V end lost 6 bases, the J end lost 7 bases, and 19 bases lay between the germline ends. The germline gives CDR1 MNHEY, CDR2 SVGEGT. The CDR3 runs to 15 residues. Sequenced: memory T cells sorted from blood. The chain employs TRBV6-2 or TRBV6-3 and TRBJ1-5; D possibly corresponds to TRBD1 (5 bases). The TCR was taken from a man between 18 and 35 years old in good health. This CDR3 is CASRESRGRIQPQHF. CDR3 nucleotide sequence: TGTGCCAGCAGGGAAAGCCGGGGGAGGATCCAGCCCCAGCATTTT.